This T cell receptor (beta chain) was captured in a study of blood T cell repertoires in COVID-19. Background on the study: Researchers got acute and convalescent COVID-19 samples from the United States, Italy and Spain. Sample material is recorded as cDNA or gDNA derived from T cells, B-cell-depleted T cells, or PBMCs.

Followed longitudinally, the Seattle patients had been enrolled during active infection. Per the original data handling: Amplification with reference gene primers provided the estimates of nucleated cell counts. Generated by immunoSEQ multiplex PCR, the TCRdb table keeps only in-frame clones and is missing some. V and J calls and clone size are as listed in that table; D and trimming were resolved from the DNA. This table has a few hundred thousand clones, over 85% appearing once. The V gene lost 5 bases and the J gene lost 1 base, with 4 bases spanning the gap. The CDR3 contains 13 residues. Per germline, CDR1 SGHRS and CDR2 YFSETQ.

Sequencing was performed on peripheral blood. This chain joins TRBV5-1 and TRBJ2-6; D not certain. The source of this sequence is a woman aged 55-70 years with COVID-19, enrolled during active disease. The DNA for the CDR3 is TGCGCCAGCAGATCATCTGGGGCCAACGTCCTGACTTTC. Its translation: CASRSSGANVLTF.